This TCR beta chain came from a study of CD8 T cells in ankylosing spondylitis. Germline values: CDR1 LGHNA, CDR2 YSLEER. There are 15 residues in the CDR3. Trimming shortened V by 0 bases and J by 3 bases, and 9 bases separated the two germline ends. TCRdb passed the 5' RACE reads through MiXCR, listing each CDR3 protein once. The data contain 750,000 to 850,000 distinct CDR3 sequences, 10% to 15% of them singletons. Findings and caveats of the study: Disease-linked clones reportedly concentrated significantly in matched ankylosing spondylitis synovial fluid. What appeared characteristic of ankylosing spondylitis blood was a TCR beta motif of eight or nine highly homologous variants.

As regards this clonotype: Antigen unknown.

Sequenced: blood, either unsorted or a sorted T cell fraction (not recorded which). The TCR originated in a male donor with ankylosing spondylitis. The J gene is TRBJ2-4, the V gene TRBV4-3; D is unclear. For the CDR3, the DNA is TGCGCCAGCAGCCAAGACCCGCAGGTCAAAAACATTCAGTACTTC. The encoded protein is CASSQDPQVKNIQYF.